A single sample is the source of the 30 T cell receptor beta chains below, sequenced in a study of Ad26.COV2.S vaccination and SARS-CoV-2 variants. Specified treatment: roughly 19 received Ad26.COV2.S at low or high dose, single or two shots; roughly five received placebo; per-sample allocation not given. Day 63 after the first injection of vaccine or placebo was the sampling time. Profiling relied on immunoSEQ multiplex PCR, and the TCRdb table lists in-frame clones only, not all of them. Of roughly 450,000 clones in the sample, 75% to 95% were seen once. The sample was peripheral blood, taken in a trial of Ad26.COV2.S vaccine versus placebo. The receptors were sampled from a person between 18 and 59 years old who received the Ad26.COV2.S COVID-19 vaccine or a placebo.

The chain links TRBV29-1 to TRBJ2-7, with D hard to call. The CDR3 is 11 amino acids. Deletions cut 0 bases from V and 4 bases from J, with 4 bases between. Germline lookup yields CDR1 SQVTM and CDR2 ANQGSEA. Here the CDR3 reads CSVEEGYEQYF. CDR3 DNA sequence: TGCAGCGTTGAAGAGGGATACGAGCAGTACTTC.

The chain couples TRBV27 to TRBJ2-7; a possible D gene is TRBD2 (5 bases). The CDR3 has 15 amino acids. The V gene's germline CDR1 is MNHEY and CDR2 SMNVEV (reference sequence). Trimming shortened V by 1 base and J by 3 bases, and 13 bases separated the two germline ends. The CDR3 loop reads CASSLFPSPIYEQYF. The CDR3 coding sequence is TGTGCCAGCAGTTTATTTCCTAGCCCTATCTACGAGCAGTACTTC.

The chain carries TRBV7-2 and TRBJ1-2; D call uncertain. CDR3 length equals 15 residues. CDR1 SGHTA and CDR2 FQGNSA come from the germline V gene. The V gene lost 1 base and the J gene lost 8 bases, with 17 bases spanning the gap. Here the CDR3 reads CASSLVSPLRGGYTF. Written as DNA, the CDR3 is TGTGCCAGCAGCTTAGTAAGCCCCCTCCGGGGAGGCTACACCTTC. Together with reference TRBV7-2 and TRBJ1-2, the CDR3 gives the full variable domain: GAGVSQSPSNKVTEKGKDVELRCDPISGHTALYWYRQSLGQGLEFLIYFQGNSAPDKSGLPSDRFSAERTGGSVSTLTIQRTQQEDSAVYLCASSLVSPLRGGYTFGSGTRLTVV.

V is TRBV12-3 or TRBV12-4 and J is TRBJ2-7, with D uncertain. Trimming shortened V by 5 bases and J by 7 bases, and 15 bases separated the two germline ends. This CDR3 is 13 amino acids long. CDR3 sequence: CASSRDLPREQYF. The CDR3 region has the DNA TGTGCCAGCAGTCGTGACTTGCCTAGGGAGCAGTACTTC.

CDR3 DNA: TGTGCCTGGGGACACCTCTCTGGAAACACCATATATTTT. It is translated as CAWGHLSGNTIYF. The rearrangement links TRBV30 to TRBJ1-3, with a weak D call TRBD1 (5 bases). In germline, CDR1 is GTSNPN, CDR2 SVGIG (reference sequence). The CDR3 consists of 13 residues. V lost 5 bases and J lost 0, with 8 bases in between. Together with reference TRBV30 and TRBJ1-3, the CDR3 gives the full variable domain: SQTIHQWPATLVQPVGSPLSLECTVEGTSNPNLYWYRQAAGRGLQLLFYSVGIGQISSEVPQNLSASRPQDRQFILSSKKLLLSDSGFYLCAWGHLSGNTIYFGEGSWLTVV.

V is TRBV7-7 and J is TRBJ2-5, with D perhaps TRBD2 (5 bases). The V end lost 3 bases, the J end lost 2 bases, and 13 bases lay between the germline ends. Per germline, CDR1 SSHAT and CDR2 FNYEAQ (reference sequence). The CDR3 runs 15 residues. The CDR3, as DNA: TGTGCCAGCAGCTTGTTGGGAGCGGCACAAGAGACCCAGTACTTC. Translated, it gives CASSLLGAAQETQYF.

The V gene is TRBV5-6, the J gene TRBJ2-5, with TRBD1 identical over 7 bases. Germline V gene sequence: CDR1 SGHDT, CDR2 YYEEEE. The CDR3 loop spans 16 amino acids. V gave up 4 bases and J gave up 0 bases; unmatched junction bases: 9. The CDR3 protein is CASSPNRGSYQETQYF. CDR3 sequence (DNA): TGTGCCAGCAGCCCAAACAGGGGATCGTACCAAGAGACCCAGTACTTC.

This clone was found once. V gene TRBV2 combines with J gene TRBJ2-1; D is perhaps TRBD1 (7 bases). From germline, CDR1 is SNHLY and CDR2 FYNNEI. CDR3 length: 17 residues. Trimming shortened V by 0 bases and J by 2 bases, and 14 bases separated the two germline ends. The CDR3 DNA reads TGTGCCAGCAGTGAAGCGAGGGCAGGGGGGACCTACAATGAGCAGTTCTTC. Translated, it gives CASSEARAGGTYNEQFF.

This rearrangement joins TRBV6-2 or TRBV6-3 to TRBJ2-7; TRBD2 matches 10 bases. Germline V CDR1 and CDR2: MNHEY, SVGEGT. The V and J ends lost 6 bases and 3 bases, in that order; junction bases with no gene match: 5. CDR3 length equals 14 residues. The CDR3 DNA sequence: TGTGCCAGCAGCCCGCCTAGCGGGAGCTACGAGCAGTACTTC. Amino acid sequence: CASSPPSGSYEQYF.

The V gene is TRBV3-1 (or the pseudogene TRBV3-2), the J gene TRBJ1-5; D perhaps matches TRBD1 (5 bases). Trimming left V 0 bases short and J 8 bases short, with 11 bases between. The CDR3 has 14 residues. The V gene's germline CDR1 is LGHDT and CDR2 YNNKEL (reference sequence). As DNA, the CDR3 is TGTGCCAGCAGCCAAGACTCAGGGTTAAAGCCCCAGCATTTT. Translated, it gives CASSQDSGLKPQHF.

The V call is TRBV30, the J call TRBJ2-7; 10 positions match TRBD2. From germline, CDR1 is GTSNPN and CDR2 SVGIG (reference sequence). Trimming cost V 4 bases and J 3 bases; bases outside gene matches: 6. The CDR3 sequence is 14 residues long. CDR3 sequence reads: CAWNLAGVHYEQYF. The CDR3 DNA reads TGTGCCTGGAATCTAGCGGGAGTTCACTACGAGCAGTACTTC.

The chain carries TRBV9 and TRBJ2-3; D unresolved. This CDR3 spans 15 amino acids. Trimming shortened V by 0 bases and J by 0 bases, and 8 bases separated the two germline ends. Germline values: CDR1 SGDLS, CDR2 YYNGEE. The CDR3 protein is CASSVEGRSTDTQYF. The CDR3 region has the DNA TGTGCCAGCAGCGTAGAAGGCCGGAGCACAGATACGCAGTATTTT.

V usage is TRBV5-1 and J usage is TRBJ2-1, with TRBD2 matching over 13 bases. This CDR3 has 16 amino acids. Germline lookup yields CDR1 SGHRS and CDR2 YFSETQ. V trimming: 3 bases; J trimming: 7 bases; junction bases outside the gene matches: 7. CDR3 in DNA: TGCGCCAGCAGCTCCAGACTAGCGGGAGGTTTGAATGAGCAGTTCTTC. Protein: CASSSRLAGGLNEQFF.

The chain combines TRBV3-1 (or the pseudogene TRBV3-2) with TRBJ1-2; no clear D gene. The ends were cut back, 4 bases at V and 3 bases at J, with 15 bases in the middle. CDR1 is LGHDT, CDR2 YNNKEL, per germline (reference sequence). The CDR3 totals 15 residues. The CDR3 loop is CASSLTTGGDYGYTF. The CDR3 DNA follows: TGTGCCAGCAGCCTCACGACGGGAGGAGACTATGGCTACACCTTC.

This clone has only one observation. CDR3 sequence: CASSLVGESTEAFF. CDR3 sequence (DNA): TGTGCCAGCAGCCTGGTGGGGGAGAGCACTGAAGCTTTCTTT. The chain employs TRBV7-9 and TRBJ1-1, with a possible D match to TRBD1 (5 bases). V was shortened by 5 bases and J by 4 bases, with 14 bases between the two germline ends. From germline, CDR1 is SEHNR and CDR2 FQNEAQ (reference sequence). This CDR3 region has 14 residues. The complete variable domain, with remaining parts taken from reference TRBV7-9 and TRBJ1-1, reads DTGVSQNPRHKITKRGQNVTFRCDPISEHNRLYWYRQTLGQGPEFLTYFQNEAQLEKSRLLSDRFSAERPKGSFSTLEIQRTEQGDSAMYLCASSLVGESTEAFFGQGTRLTVV.

The genes are TRBV5-6 and TRBJ2-1, with D unclear. With 3 bases removed from V and 7 bases from J, the gap between germline ends came to 20 bases. From germline, CDR1 is SGHDT and CDR2 YYEEEE. This CDR3 has 16 amino acids. The CDR3 region has the DNA TGTGCCAGCAGCTCATTGGTAGGTTCATTAAGGAATGAGCAGTTCTTC. Amino acids: CASSSLVGSLRNEQFF.

The gene calls are TRBV7-9 and TRBJ2-7; 11 nucleotides align to TRBD1. CDR1 and CDR2 from the germline V gene are SEHNR and FQNEAQ (reference sequence). The CDR3 consists of 14 residues. V was clipped by 5 bases and J by 7 bases; unmatched bases: 7. DNA for the CDR3: TGTGCCAGCAGCCCCCGGACAGGGGGCTGGGAGCAGTACTTC. Its translation: CASSPRTGGWEQYF.

The chain joins TRBV7-2 to TRBJ1-2, with 7 bases fitting TRBD1. After removal of 5 bases from V and 7 bases from J, the junction contained 10 bases not matched to a gene. The germline gives CDR1 SGHTA, CDR2 FQGNSA. This CDR3 has 14 amino acids. The CDR3 loop reads CASSPSQGVAGYTF. As DNA, the CDR3 is TGTGCCAGCAGCCCCTCGCAGGGGGTTGCTGGCTACACCTTC.

This chain links TRBV11-2 with TRBJ2-7; TRBD1 agrees at 7 bases. V was clipped by 1 base and J by 3 bases; unmatched bases: 9. CDR1 SGHAT and CDR2 FQNNGV come from the germline V gene. The CDR3 consists of 16 residues. CDR3 sequence: CASSLATGTVIYEQYF. CDR3 DNA: TGTGCCAGCAGCTTAGCGACTGGGACAGTGATCTACGAGCAGTACTTC.

V usage is TRBV6-4 and J usage is TRBJ2-2, with TRBD1 identical over 9 bases. Trimming at V came to 6 bases and at J to 4 bases, leaving 3 bases not matched to a gene. Looked up from germline, CDR1 is MRHNA and CDR2 is SNTAGT. The CDR3 runs 14 residues. CDR3 amino acids: CASRGTGLTGELFF. For the CDR3, the DNA is TGTGCCAGCAGGGGGACAGGGCTCACCGGGGAGCTGTTTTTT.

The chain combines TRBV10-3 with TRBJ2-3; D ambiguous. Germline lookup yields CDR1 ENHRY and CDR2 SYGVKD. The CDR3 runs 13 residues. V was cut by 4 bases and J by 2 bases, with 7 bases left in between. CDR3: CAISGWDTDTQYF. The CDR3 region has the DNA TGTGCCATCAGTGGCTGGGACACAGATACGCAGTATTTT.

This chain links TRBV5-1 with TRBJ1-1; weak D call: TRBD1 (5 bases). V lost 6 bases and J 4 bases, leaving 19 bases between the germline ends. The CDR3 has 15 amino acids. In germline, CDR1 is SGHRS, CDR2 YFSETQ. In DNA, the CDR3 is TGCGCCAGCACCTCCCTGCAGGGCGGTAGCACTGAAGCTTTCTTT. Its translation: CASTSLQGGSTEAFF.

The chain couples TRBV19 to TRBJ2-1; TRBD2 aligns across 11 bases. Trimming at V came to 5 bases and at J to 4 bases, leaving 4 bases not matched to a gene. The V gene's germline CDR1 is LNHDA and CDR2 SQIVND (reference sequence). This CDR3 contains 15 residues. CDR3 protein: CASSVRLAGYNEQFF. The DNA of the CDR3 is TGTGCCAGTAGTGTCAGACTAGCGGGGTACAATGAGCAGTTCTTC.

This rearrangement joins TRBV7-6 to TRBJ1-1; D not resolved. Germline V gene data show CDR1 as SGHVS and CDR2 as FNYEAQ. The CDR3 covers 13 residues. The V and J ends lost 2 bases and 0 bases respectively, with 4 bases between them. The CDR3 DNA sequence: TGTGCCAGCAGCTTACAGCTGAACACTGAAGCTTTCTTT. This codes for CASSLQLNTEAFF.

The rearrangement uses TRBV30 and TRBJ2-3; no clear D gene. Per germline, CDR1 GTSNPN and CDR2 SVGIG (reference sequence). This CDR3 contains 13 residues. The ends were cut back, 4 bases at V and 4 bases at J, with 12 bases in the middle. The CDR3 coding sequence is TGTGCCTGGACCAGTACGGGCCCAGATACGCAGTATTTT. Residues: CAWTSTGPDTQYF.

The CDR3 protein is CASSLYDSNTEAFF. In nucleotides, the CDR3 is TGTGCCAGTTCCCTCTATGACTCGAACACTGAAGCTTTCTTT. The chain links TRBV19 to TRBJ1-1, with unresolved D. Germline V gene data show CDR1 as LNHDA and CDR2 as SQIVND (reference sequence). The CDR3 length is 14 residues. Trimming removed 8 bases from V and 1 base from J, with 14 bases in between.

The chain recombines TRBV7-2 with TRBJ1-1; D gene ambiguous. The V end lost 1 base, the J end lost 3 bases, and 15 bases lay between the germline ends. The germline V gene encodes CDR1 SGHTA and CDR2 FQGNSA. The CDR3 sequence is 16 residues long. The CDR3 sequence is CASSLVGPPTDTEAFF. Here the CDR3 DNA reads TGTGCCAGCAGCTTAGTTGGCCCACCGACGGACACTGAAGCTTTCTTT.

V usage is TRBV6-2 or TRBV6-3 and J usage is TRBJ2-1; D perhaps matches TRBD2 (6 bases). The CDR3 has 11 residues. Trimming left V 4 bases short and J 10 bases short, with 8 bases between. CDR1 and CDR2 from the germline V gene are MNHEY and SVGEGT. The CDR3 protein is CASSSLAEQFF. CDR3 coding DNA: TGTGCCAGCAGTTCGCTAGCGGAGCAGTTCTTC.

The chain recombines TRBV20-1 with TRBJ2-7; D tentatively fits TRBD1 or TRBD2 (6 bases each). Trimming pared 3 bases from V and 3 bases from J, leaving 15 bases between. Germline V gives CDR1 DFQATT, CDR2 SNEGSKA (reference sequence). The CDR3 runs 14 residues. Written as DNA, the CDR3 is TGCAGTGCTAGTCAAGTAGGGGGGTTCTACGAGCAGTACTTC. Residues: CSASQVGGFYEQYF.

V is TRBV6-4 and J is TRBJ2-1; D could derive from TRBD1 or TRBD2 (5 bases each). Looked up from germline, CDR1 is MRHNA and CDR2 is SNTAGT. This CDR3 is 15 amino acids long. V was clipped by 3 bases and J by 9 bases, with 18 bases between them. The CDR3 coding sequence is TGTGCCAGCAGTGATGGCACAGGAGGATTCAGTGAGCAGTTCTTC. Translation gives CASSDGTGGFSEQFF.